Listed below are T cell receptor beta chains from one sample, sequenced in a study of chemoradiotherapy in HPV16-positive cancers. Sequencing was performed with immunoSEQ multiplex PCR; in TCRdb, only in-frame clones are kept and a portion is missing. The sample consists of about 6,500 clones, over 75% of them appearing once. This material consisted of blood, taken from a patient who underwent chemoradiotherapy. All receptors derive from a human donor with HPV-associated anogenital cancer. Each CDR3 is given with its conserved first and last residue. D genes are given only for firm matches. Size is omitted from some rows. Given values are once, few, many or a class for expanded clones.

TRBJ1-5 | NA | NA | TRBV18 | CASSPMTVQNQPQHF | TGTGCCAGCTCACCTATGACGGTTCAGAATCAGCCCCAGCATTTT
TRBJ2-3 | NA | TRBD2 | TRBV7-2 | CASSLILAGGDTQYF | TGTGCCAGCAGCCTTATTCTAGCGGGGGGAGATACGCAGTATTTT
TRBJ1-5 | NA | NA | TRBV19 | CASSSQVDSNQPQHF | TGTGCCAGTAGTTCACAGGTGGATAGCAATCAGCCCCAGCATTTT
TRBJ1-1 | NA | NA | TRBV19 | CASSNRVDTEAFF | TGTGCCAGTAGCAACAGGGTTGACACTGAAGCTTTCTTT
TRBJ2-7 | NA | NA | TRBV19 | CASSITGPGGYEQYF | TGTGCCAGTAGTATCACTGGCCCTGGGGGCTACGAGCAGTACTTC
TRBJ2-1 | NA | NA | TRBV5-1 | CASSLGGEQFF | TGCGCCAGCAGCTTGGGAGGGGAGCAGTTCTTC
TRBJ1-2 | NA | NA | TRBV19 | CASTTVPSRGYTF | TGTGCCAGTACGACAGTCCCAAGTCGGGGCTACACCTTC
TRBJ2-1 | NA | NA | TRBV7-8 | CASSPAVGSTSSYNEQFF | TGTGCCAGCAGCCCAGCGGTTGGCTCCACCAGCTCCTACAATGAGCAGTTCTTC
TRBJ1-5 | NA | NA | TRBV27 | CASSPRLGQPQHF | TGTGCCAGCAGTCCCCGCCTGGGGCAGCCCCAGCATTTT
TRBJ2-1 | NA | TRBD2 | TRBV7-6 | CASSSRGVRNEQFF | TGTGCCAGCAGCTCGCGGGGGGTACGCAATGAGCAGTTCTTC
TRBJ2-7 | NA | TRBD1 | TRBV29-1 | CSAGDRQGLSYEQYF | TGCAGCGCTGGGGATAGACAGGGCCTCTCCTACGAGCAGTACTTC
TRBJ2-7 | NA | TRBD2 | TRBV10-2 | CASRTSGRAYEQYF | TGCGCCAGCAGAACTAGCGGGAGGGCCTACGAGCAGTACTTC
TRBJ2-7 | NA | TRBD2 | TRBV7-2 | CASSVPLAGVSYEQYF | TGTGCCAGCAGCGTGCCCCTAGCGGGGGTCTCCTACGAGCAGTACTTC
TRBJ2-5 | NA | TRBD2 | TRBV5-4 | CASSLALAGGTQYF | TGTGCCAGCAGCTTGGCCTTAGCGGGGGGGACCCAGTACTTC
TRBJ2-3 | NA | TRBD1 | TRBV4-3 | CASSQDRGPMGDTQYF | TGCGCCAGCAGCCAAGATAGGGGGCCCATGGGAGATACGCAGTATTTT
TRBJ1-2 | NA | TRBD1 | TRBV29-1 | CSVDQTGGAYGYTF | TGCAGCGTTGACCAGACAGGGGGAGCCTATGGCTACACCTTC
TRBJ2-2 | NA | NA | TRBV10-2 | CASSGSRAGELFF | TGCGCCAGCAGTGGATCGAGGGCCGGGGAGCTGTTTTTT
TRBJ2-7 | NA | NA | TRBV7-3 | CASSPTGGRSEQYF | TGTGCCAGCAGCCCGACGGGGGGCCGGTCAGAGCAGTACTTC
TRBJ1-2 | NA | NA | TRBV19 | CASSIGRGRDYGYTF | TGTGCCAGTAGTATCGGGAGAGGGAGAGACTATGGCTACACCTTC
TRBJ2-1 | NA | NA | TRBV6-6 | CASSYSGGFNEQFF | TGTGCCAGCAGTTACTCTGGAGGGTTCAATGAGCAGTTCTTC
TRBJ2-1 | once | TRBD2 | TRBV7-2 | CASSLVASGGASYNEQFF | TGTGCCAGCAGCTTAGTGGCTAGCGGGGGGGCCTCTTACAATGAGCAGTTCTTC
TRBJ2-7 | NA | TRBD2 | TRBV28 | CASSSLAGGRFEQYF | TGTGCCAGCAGTTCCCTAGCGGGAGGGCGTTTCGAGCAGTACTTC
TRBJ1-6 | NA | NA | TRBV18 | CASSTGQLGSPLHF | TGTGCCAGCTCAACTGGACAGTTAGGTTCACCCCTCCACTTT
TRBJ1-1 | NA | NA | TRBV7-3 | CASSPAARPGEAFF | TGTGCCAGCAGCCCCGCCGCCAGGCCCGGTGAAGCTTTCTTT
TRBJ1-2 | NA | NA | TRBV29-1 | CSGHVPGFDGYTF | TGCAGCGGGCATGTACCGGGGTTCGATGGCTACACCTTC
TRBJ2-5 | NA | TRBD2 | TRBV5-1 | CASSLGGSVGSETQYF | TGCGCCAGCAGCTTGGGCGGGAGTGTGGGGTCAGAGACCCAGTACTTC